What follows are 21 T cell receptor beta chains derived from one specimen sequenced in a study of cytomegalovirus exposure and HLA in healthy donors. The PCR employed 60 Vbeta primers together with 13 Jbeta primers. Repertoires were generated with immunoSEQ multiplex PCR, while TCRdb's copy carries only in-frame clones and drops some. The sample has about 160,000 clones, roughly 87% seen once; the top ten hold approximately 1.4%. The sequenced sample was PBMCs. These TCRs come from a girl aged 10-17 years in good health and CMV-seropositive.

CDR3 protein: CASSRGSGGDSGANVLTF. The CDR3 DNA reads TGTGCCAGTAGTAGAGGATCAGGGGGAGACTCTGGGGCCAACGTCCTGACTTTC. The chain is built from TRBV19 and TRBJ2-6, with 7 nucleotides matching TRBD1. Germline CDR1 is LNHDA and CDR2 is SQIVND (reference sequence). The CDR3 has 18 amino acids. The V gene end was trimmed by 4 bases and the J gene end by 0 bases; junction bases not matched to a gene: 9.

The chain employs TRBV6-7 and TRBJ2-5; D possibly corresponds to TRBD2 (7 bases). TRBV6-7 is known as an ORF, though its function is uncertain. V lost 10 bases and J 4 bases, leaving 22 bases between the germline ends. This CDR3 contains 15 residues. The CDR3 nucleotides read TGTGCCACCGACCCCGAGAGAGGGGGGGGAGAGACCCAGTACTTC. It encodes CATDPERGGGETQYF.

This clone was counted only a few times. The J gene is TRBJ1-2, the V gene TRBV28, with TRBD1 matching 10 bases. Germline CDR1 and CDR2: MDHEN and SYDVKM. This CDR3 region has 17 residues. V dropped 8 bases and J dropped 7; count of bases not matched to a gene: 19. The CDR3 bases are TGTGCCAGCGGAGCACCAAGACAGGGGGCGCAGGGCTCTGGCTACACCTTC. This gives the protein CASGAPRQGAQGSGYTF.

The chain links TRBV19 to TRBJ2-2; TRBD1 might be the D (6 bases). V was pared by 9 bases and J by 0 bases, with 20 bases between. The CDR3 sequence is 17 residues long. Germline V gene data show CDR1 as LNHDA and CDR2 as SQIVND (reference sequence). This CDR3 is CASSSQGRPSNTGELFF. CDR3 sequence (DNA): TGTGCCAGCAGCAGCCAGGGGCGCCCATCGAACACCGGGGAGCTGTTTTTT.

This chain uses TRBV30 with TRBJ2-7; the match to TRBD2 covers 9 bases. Germline loops: CDR1 GTSNPN, CDR2 SVGIG (reference sequence). V lost 3 bases to trimming and J lost 6 bases; unmatched junction nucleotides: 3. This CDR3 region has 12 residues. The CDR3, as DNA: TGTGCCTGGAGCGCGGGGGGGGTCGAGCAGTACTTC. The encoded protein is CAWSAGGVEQYF.

This chain links TRBV19 with TRBJ2-3, with TRBD1 identical over 9 bases. The CDR3 length is 16 residues. V lost 6 bases to trimming and J lost 1 base; unmatched junction nucleotides: 8. CDR1 is LNHDA, CDR2 SQIVND, per germline (reference sequence). CDR3 in amino acids: CASSQGQGTGTDTQYF. CDR3 bases: TGTGCCAGTAGCCAGGGACAGGGAACGGGCACAGATACGCAGTATTTT. Using reference TRBV19 and TRBJ2-3 for the parts outside the CDR3, the full variable domain is DGGITQSPKYLFRKEGQNVTLSCEQNLNHDAMYWYRQDPGQGLRLIYYSQIVNDFQKGDIAEGYSVSREKKESFPLTVTSAQKNPTAFYLCASSQGQGTGTDTQYFGPGTRLTVL.

The chain links TRBV28 to TRBJ2-6; maybe TRBD1 (6 bases). CDR1 MDHEN and CDR2 SYDVKM come from the germline V gene. The CDR3 consists of 17 residues. Trimming removed 4 bases from V and 1 base from J, with 14 bases in between. The CDR3 DNA sequence: TGTGCCAGCAGTTCGGGCCCAGGGGAATCTGGGGCCAACGTCCTGACTTTC. Its protein product is CASSSGPGESGANVLTF.

J is TRBJ2-2 and V is TRBV29-1, with 9 positions matching TRBD1. The V and J ends lost 6 bases and 2 bases, in that order; junction bases with no gene match: 4. Germline V CDR1 and CDR2: SQVTM, ANQGSEA. The CDR3 spans 14 residues. The CDR3 nucleotides are TGCAGCGTCGAGGACAGGGGAAACACCGGGGAGCTGTTTTTT. It translates to CSVEDRGNTGELFF.

The chain couples TRBV6-4 to TRBJ2-3; 13 bases align to TRBD2. Trimming took 2 bases from V and 8 from J; bases not matched to a gene: 4. Germline V gives CDR1 MRHNA, CDR2 SNTAGT. The CDR3 has 15 amino acids. The CDR3 nucleotides read TGTGCCAGCAGTGACGGACTAGCGGGGGTATCTACGCAGTATTTT. Its translation: CASSDGLAGVSTQYF.

This clone has only a few counts. The rearrangement uses TRBV7-3 and TRBJ2-1; 14 bases agree with TRBD2. Per germline, CDR1 SGHTA and CDR2 FQGTGA. The CDR3 is 15 residues long. V gave up 5 bases and J gave up 10 bases; unmatched junction bases: 7. Here the CDR3 DNA reads TGTGCCAGCAGCCAAGGGACTAGCGGGAGTGAGGAGCAGTTCTTC. Translation gives CASSQGTSGSEEQFF.

The rearrangement uses TRBV28 and TRBJ2-1; the D gene is possibly TRBD1 (7 bases). V gave up 5 bases and J gave up 3 bases, with 17 bases separating them. CDR3 length equals 16 residues. The germline gives CDR1 MDHEN, CDR2 SYDVKM. The CDR3 here is CASSAAGQLGYNEQFF. CDR3 nucleotides: TGTGCCAGCAGTGCCGCGGGACAGCTTGGCTACAATGAGCAGTTCTTC.

The chain uses TRBV12-5 and TRBJ1-1; D gene unclear. The germline V and J ends were trimmed by 10 bases and 8 bases, with 20 bases remaining between them. Per the germline V gene, CDR1 is LGHNT and CDR2 is FRNRAP. This CDR3 spans 13 amino acids. CDR3: CATLKPHLEEAFF. CDR3 coding DNA: TGTGCTACCTTGAAACCCCACCTAGAAGAAGCTTTCTTT.

The J gene is TRBJ2-5, the V gene TRBV6-1; 10 bases match TRBD1. The V gene end was trimmed by 6 bases and the J gene end by 4 bases; junction bases not matched to a gene: 5. The germline gives CDR1 MNHNS, CDR2 SASEGT. The CDR3 spans 14 residues. CDR3 sequence (DNA): TGTGCCAGCAGGCCCGGACAGGGGGGAGAGACCCAGTACTTC. Translation: CASRPGQGGETQYF.

This sequence joins TRBV6-1 and TRBJ1-1; D is possibly TRBD1 (5 bases). Trimming left V 4 bases short and J 0 bases short, with 9 bases between. Germline CDR1 and CDR2: MNHNS and SASEGT. This CDR3 comprises 14 residues. In nucleotides, the CDR3 is TGTGCCAGCAGTGGGACATTTATGAACACTGAAGCTTTCTTT. It is translated as CASSGTFMNTEAFF.

The chain combines TRBV7-6 with TRBJ2-7; D is unclear. V was shortened by 2 bases and J by 3 bases, with 8 bases between the two germline ends. CDR1 and CDR2 (germline): SGHVS, FNYEAQ. The CDR3 extends over 13 amino acids. In DNA form, the CDR3 reads TGTGCCAGCAGCTTACATGTCAGCTACGAGCAGTACTTC. This encodes CASSLHVSYEQYF.

V usage is TRBV2 and J usage is TRBJ1-2; TRBD1 might be the D (5 bases). The CDR3 runs 15 residues. V was pared by 4 bases and J by 3 bases, with 15 bases between. Germline values: CDR1 SNHLY, CDR2 FYNNEI. Here the CDR3 DNA reads TGTGCCAGCAGTGGAGGCAGGGCCCGCCACTATGGCTACACCTTC. This translates into CASSGGRARHYGYTF.

For the CDR3, the DNA is TGTGCCACCAGCTATCTAGGGGGGGAGAGGGGCACAGATACGCAGTATTTT. Translated, it gives CATSYLGGERGTDTQYF. The chain joins TRBV15 to TRBJ2-3; D is possibly TRBD2 (7 bases). CDR1 and CDR2 from the germline V gene are LNHNV and YYDKDF (reference sequence). The CDR3 spans 17 residues. V was clipped by 5 bases and J by 1 base, with 19 bases between them. Combining the CDR3 with reference TRBV15 and TRBJ2-3 gives the whole variable domain DAMVIQNPRYQVTQFGKPVTLSCSQTLNHNVMYWYQQKSSQAPKLLFHYYDKDFNNEADTPDNFQSRRPNTSFCFLDIRSPGLGDTAMYLCATSYLGGERGTDTQYFGPGTRLTVL.

V is TRBV27 and J is TRBJ2-1; possibly TRBD2 for D (5 bases). Trimming left V 2 bases short and J 8 bases short, with 13 bases between. There are 14 residues in the CDR3. The germline CDR1 and CDR2 sequences are MNHEY and SMNVEV (reference sequence). DNA for the CDR3: TGTGCCAGCAGTTTAGGACTTGTCCGTGATGAGCAGTTCTTC. The encoded protein is CASSLGLVRDEQFF.

The V call is TRBV15, the J call TRBJ1-2; D remains ambiguous. V lost 5 bases to trimming and J lost 3 bases, with 13 bases between them. The CDR3 has 14 amino acids. Per germline, CDR1 LNHNV and CDR2 YYDKDF (reference sequence). The CDR3 loop reads CATSFGRRDYGYTF. As DNA, the CDR3 is TGTGCCACCAGCTTCGGGAGGAGGGACTATGGCTACACCTTC.

V and J are TRBV21-1 and TRBJ1-2; the table's D gene call, TRBD1, was not cross checked with the DNA. TRBV21-1 is a known pseudogene. The CDR3 length is 15 residues. The CDR3 sequence is CASSRPQGAGYGYTF. The CDR3 DNA follows: TGTGCCAGCAGCCGGCCCCAGGGGGCCGGCTATGGCTACACCTTC.

V gene TRBV5-1 combines with J gene TRBJ2-3; no clear D gene. Per germline, CDR1 SGHRS and CDR2 YFSETQ. Trimming left V 0 bases short and J 4 bases short, with 15 bases between. CDR3 length: 16 residues. CDR3 sequence: CASSLGLDSTADTQYF. The CDR3 nucleotides are TGCGCCAGCAGCTTGGGACTCGACTCAACGGCAGATACGCAGTATTTT.